This T cell receptor beta chain was identified during a study of lymphopenia after photon versus proton radiotherapy. Sequencing was performed with immunoSEQ multiplex PCR; in TCRdb, only in-frame clones are kept and a portion is missing. The sample records about 160,000 clones, roughly nine tenths being singletons. Germline-derived CDR1 and CDR2 are SEHNR and FQNEAQ (reference sequence). This CDR3 contains 11 residues. Trimming took 10 bases from V and 10 from J; bases not matched to a gene: 6. The receptor was isolated from a man aged 50 to 59 with gastric cancer. Sequencing used peripheral blood, obtained from a patient treated with photon-based radiotherapy. The chain combines TRBV7-9 with TRBJ2-1; 8 positions match TRBD2. The CDR3 is CATRGGREQFF. CDR3 nucleotide sequence: TGTGCCACTAGAGGCGGGAGGGAGCAGTTCTTC.